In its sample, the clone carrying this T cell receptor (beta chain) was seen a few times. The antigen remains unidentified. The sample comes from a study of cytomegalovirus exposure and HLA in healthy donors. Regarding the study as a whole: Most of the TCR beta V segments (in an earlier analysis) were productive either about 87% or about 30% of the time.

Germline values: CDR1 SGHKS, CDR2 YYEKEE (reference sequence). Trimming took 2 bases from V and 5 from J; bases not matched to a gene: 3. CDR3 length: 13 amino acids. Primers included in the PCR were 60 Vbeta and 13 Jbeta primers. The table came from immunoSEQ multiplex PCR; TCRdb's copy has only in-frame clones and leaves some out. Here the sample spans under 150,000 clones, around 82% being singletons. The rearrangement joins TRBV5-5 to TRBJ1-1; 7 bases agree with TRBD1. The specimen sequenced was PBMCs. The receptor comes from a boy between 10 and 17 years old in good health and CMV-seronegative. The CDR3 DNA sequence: TGTGCCAGCAGCTTAGACAGGGCAACTGAAGCTTTCTTT. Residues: CASSLDRATEAFF.